Below, 14 T cell receptor beta chains from the same sample are listed, as sequenced in a study of neoadjuvant anti-PD-1 for oral cavity cancer. Time point described: after neoadjuvant nivolumab, at surgical resection. Only in-frame clones appear in the TCRdb table, and some are missing; sequencing was by immunoSEQ multiplex PCR. Here the sample spans roughly 15,000 clones, 65% to 80% being singletons. The sequencing here drew on PBMCs, taken after nivolumab (anti-PD-1) treatment. Source of these receptors: a person aged 35 to 85 with oral cavity squamous cell carcinoma.

This CDR3 reads CAIRGDSFLNTF. The CDR3 coding sequence is TGTGCCATCAGAGGGGACAGCTTCTTGAACACCTTC. V usage is TRBV10-3 and J usage is TRBJ1-2; 7 nucleotides line up with TRBD1. The CDR3 sequence is 12 residues long. Germline CDR1 reads ENHRY; CDR2 reads SYGVKD. Trimming took 6 bases from V and 12 from J; bases not matched to a gene: 10.

The chain uses TRBV7-8 and TRBJ2-2; 12 bases match TRBD2. Germline CDR1 reads SGHVS; CDR2 reads FQNEAQ. V lost 5 bases, J lost 9 bases, and 10 bases stayed unmatched. The CDR3 is 16 amino acids. This CDR3 is CASSGGTSGPLRELFF. CDR3 nucleotide sequence: TGTGCCAGCAGCGGAGGGACTAGCGGGCCCCTGCGGGAGCTGTTTTTT. Full variable domain (rest looked up from reference TRBV7-8 and TRBJ2-2): GAGVSQSPRYKVAKRGQDVALRCDPISGHVSLFWYQQALGQGPEFLTYFQNEAQLDKSGLPSDRFFAERPEGSVSTLKIQRTQQEDSAVYLCASSGGTSGPLRELFFGEGSRLTVL.

The V and J genes are TRBV5-1 and TRBJ2-5; TRBD2 matches 7 bases. This CDR3 is built from 14 residues. The V and J ends lost 0 bases and 2 bases, in that order; junction bases with no gene match: 1. Germline lookup yields CDR1 SGHRS and CDR2 YFSETQ. In nucleotides, the CDR3 is TGCGCCAGCAGCTTGGAGCGGGGTCAAGAGACCCAGTACTTC. This codes for CASSLERGQETQYF.

This chain uses TRBV30 with TRBJ1-5, with 7 bases that match TRBD1. This CDR3 is built from 17 residues. CDR1 is GTSNPN, CDR2 SVGIG, per germline (reference sequence). Trimming at V came to 0 bases and at J to 0 bases, leaving 8 bases not matched to a gene. CDR3 region: CAWSVGTASYSNQPQHF. The CDR3 bases are TGTGCCTGGAGTGTAGGGACAGCATCCTATAGCAATCAGCCCCAGCATTTT.

This clone turned up a few times. CDR3 sequence reads: CASSFDGGGPYEQYF. In DNA form, the CDR3 reads TGTGCCAGCAGCTTTGATGGGGGAGGTCCCTACGAGCAGTACTTC. The chain joins TRBV7-3 to TRBJ2-7; tentatively, D is TRBD2 (6 bases). This CDR3 contains 15 residues. V was cut by 3 bases and J by 2 bases, with 14 bases left in between. The germline CDR1 and CDR2 sequences are SGHTA and FQGTGA.

This chain's CDR3 is CASSFGARDISGYTF. The CDR3 coding sequence is TGTGCCAGTAGCTTTGGAGCCCGGGACATTAGTGGCTACACCTTC. The V gene is TRBV19, the J gene TRBJ1-2; possible D gene TRBD1, 6 bases. Germline loops: CDR1 LNHDA, CDR2 SQIVND (reference sequence). V was pared by 6 bases and J by 7 bases, with 21 bases between. The CDR3 extends over 15 amino acids. Supplemented by reference TRBV19 and TRBJ1-2, the full variable domain reads DGGITQSPKYLFRKEGQNVTLSCEQNLNHDAMYWYRQDPGQGLRLIYYSQIVNDFQKGDIAEGYSVSREKKESFPLTVTSAQKNPTAFYLCASSFGARDISGYTFGSGTRLTVV.

V gene TRBV13 combines with J gene TRBJ1-3; no clear D. This CDR3 is 12 amino acids long. The V and J ends lost 2 bases and 4 bases respectively, with 3 bases between them. Germline V gives CDR1 PRHDT, CDR2 FYEKMQ (reference sequence). The CDR3 protein is CASSLLGNTIYF. The CDR3 DNA reads as TGTGCCAGCAGCTTACTCGGAAACACCATATATTTT.

This rearrangement joins TRBV7-8 to TRBJ2-1; 8 nucleotides match TRBD2. CDR3 length: 17 residues. V was pared by 5 bases and J by 7 bases, with 16 bases of the junction left unmatched. The germline gives CDR1 SGHVS, CDR2 FQNEAQ. CDR3 sequence: CASSPSLIAGIMNEQFF. The CDR3 nucleotides read TGTGCCAGCAGCCCCTCCCTGATAGCGGGAATAATGAATGAGCAGTTCTTC. Using reference TRBV7-8 and TRBJ2-1 for the parts outside the CDR3, the full variable domain is GAGVSQSPRYKVAKRGQDVALRCDPISGHVSLFWYQQALGQGPEFLTYFQNEAQLDKSGLPSDRFFAERPEGSVSTLKIQRTQQEDSAVYLCASSPSLIAGIMNEQFFGPGTRLTVL.

The genes are TRBV5-6 and TRBJ1-5; D gene ambiguous. V lost 4 bases to trimming and J lost 6 bases, with 11 bases between them. The CDR3 spans 13 residues. CDR1 SGHDT and CDR2 YYEEEE come from the germline V gene. CDR3 loop: CASSPPGGQPQHF. CDR3 in DNA: TGTGCCAGCAGCCCCCCAGGAGGTCAGCCCCAGCATTTT.

The chain is built from TRBV9 and TRBJ2-3; the match to TRBD2 covers 12 bases. CDR3 length equals 15 residues. The germline gives CDR1 SGDLS, CDR2 YYNGEE. V shed 3 bases and J 4 bases; nucleotides not matched to a gene: 3. The chain's CDR3 is CASSAASGRADTQYF. CDR3 nucleotides: TGTGCCAGCAGCGCCGCTAGCGGGAGGGCAGATACGCAGTATTTT.

This chain links TRBV9 with TRBJ2-3; 9 bases fit TRBD2. The CDR3 length is 16 residues. With 0 bases clipped from V and 7 bases from J, the junction kept 9 bases outside the gene matches. Germline V gene lookup returns CDR1 SGDLS and CDR2 YYNGEE. CDR3 amino acids: CASSVDPAGGSNTQYF. Written as DNA, the CDR3 is TGTGCCAGCAGCGTAGATCCAGCGGGAGGTTCGAATACGCAGTATTTT.

A single count supports this clone. The gene calls are TRBV2 and TRBJ1-2, with unresolved D. Germline CDR1 SNHLY, CDR2 FYNNEI. Trimming stripped 3 bases from V and 1 base from J, with 3 bases between. This CDR3 region has 12 residues. CDR3 loop: CASSESNYGYTF. CDR3 DNA sequence: TGTGCCAGCAGTGAGAGTAACTATGGCTACACCTTC. Based on the CDR3 plus reference TRBV2 and TRBJ1-2, the full variable domain is EPEVTQTPSHQVTQMGQEVILRCVPISNHLYFYWYRQILGQKVEFLVSFYNNEISEKSEIFDDQFSVERPDGSNFTLKIRSTKLEDSAMYFCASSESNYGYTFGSGTRLTVV.

This clone was observed a handful of times. This chain uses TRBV6-5 with TRBJ1-2; possibly TRBD1 for D (6 bases). The germline V gene has CDR1 MNHEY and CDR2 SVGAGI. Trimming removed 6 bases at V and 1 base at J, with 9 bases between. The CDR3 totals 13 residues. CDR3 nucleotide sequence: TGTGCCAGCAGACTGGACAGTAACTATGGCTACACCTTC. Translating gives CASRLDSNYGYTF.

Worth noting for this clone: A junction boundary mismatches the germline segment, possibly from a read error. The chain couples TRBV7-7 to TRBJ1-3; D not resolved. Germline CDR1 is SSHAT and CDR2 is FNYEAQ (reference sequence). CDR3 length: 15 residues. The CDR3 sequence: CASSLDRSSGNTIYF. In DNA, the CDR3 is TGTGCTAGCAGCCTGGACCGAAGCTCTGGAAACACCATATATTTT.